This T cell receptor beta chain was captured by sequencing in a study of STAT5B mutations in CD4+ large granular lymphocyte leukemia. Sequencing was performed with immunoSEQ multiplex PCR; in TCRdb, only in-frame clones are kept and a portion is missing. In the table there are about 24,000 clones, around 72% of which are singletons. The TCR sequence derives from a human donor in good health. The specimen was CD4+ T cells from blood buffy coats.

CDR3 nucleotide sequence: TGTGCCAGTAGTATCAGCGACAGGGCGAACACTGAAGCTTTCTTT. Protein sequence: CASSISDRANTEAFF. V and J are TRBV19 and TRBJ1-1, with 7 bases that match TRBD1. This CDR3 contains 15 residues. Losses at the gene ends were 3 bases for V and 1 base for J; bases not matched to a gene: 5. Germline CDR1 LNHDA, CDR2 SQIVND (reference sequence).